The sequence of this T cell receptor beta chain was determined in a study of blood T cells in healthy people across ages. This CDR3 is built from 16 residues. V dropped 1 base and J dropped 0 bases, with 10 bases sitting between them. Germline V gene lookup returns CDR1 LGHDT and CDR2 YNNKEL (reference sequence). PCR was performed a second time for about 7 to 12 cycles using a sample-barcoded 5' primer and a J-beta primer mix. TCRdb fed the 5' RACE reads into MiXCR, producing one record per CDR3 protein. The table records around 2 million distinct CDR3 sequences, approximately 39% of them present only once.

Sequencing was performed on blood. This chain connects TRBV3-1 to TRBJ2-1; D may be TRBD1 (5 bases). The sequence was obtained from a human donor in good health. The CDR3 DNA sequence: TGTGCCAGCAGCCAAGGGGTGGGGCCCTCCTACAATGAGCAGTTCTTC. It yields the protein CASSQGVGPSYNEQFF.